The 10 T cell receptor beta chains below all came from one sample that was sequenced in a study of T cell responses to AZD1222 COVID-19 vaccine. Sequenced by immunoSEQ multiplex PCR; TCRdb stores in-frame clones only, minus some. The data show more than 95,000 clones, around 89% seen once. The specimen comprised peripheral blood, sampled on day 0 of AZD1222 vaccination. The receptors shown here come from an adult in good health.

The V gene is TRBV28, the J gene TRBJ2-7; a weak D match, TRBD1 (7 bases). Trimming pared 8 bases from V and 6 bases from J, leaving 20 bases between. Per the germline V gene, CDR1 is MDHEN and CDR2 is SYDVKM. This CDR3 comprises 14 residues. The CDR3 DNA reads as TGTGCCAGCGTGGAGGGGGCTCTGTTAGGCGAGCAGTACTTC. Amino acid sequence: CASVEGALLGEQYF.

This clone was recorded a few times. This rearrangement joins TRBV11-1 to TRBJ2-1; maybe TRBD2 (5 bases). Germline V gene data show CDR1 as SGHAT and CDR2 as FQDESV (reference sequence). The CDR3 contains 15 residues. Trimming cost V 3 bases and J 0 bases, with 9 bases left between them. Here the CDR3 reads CASSLERDSYNEQFF. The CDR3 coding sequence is TGTGCCAGCAGCTTGGAACGGGACTCCTACAATGAGCAGTTCTTC.

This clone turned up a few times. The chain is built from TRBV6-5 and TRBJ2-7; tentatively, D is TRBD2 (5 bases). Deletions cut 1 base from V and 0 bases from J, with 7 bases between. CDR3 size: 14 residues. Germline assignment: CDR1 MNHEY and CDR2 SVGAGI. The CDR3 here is CASSYFGSSYEQYF. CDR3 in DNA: TGTGCCAGCAGTTACTTTGGGAGCTCCTACGAGCAGTACTTC.

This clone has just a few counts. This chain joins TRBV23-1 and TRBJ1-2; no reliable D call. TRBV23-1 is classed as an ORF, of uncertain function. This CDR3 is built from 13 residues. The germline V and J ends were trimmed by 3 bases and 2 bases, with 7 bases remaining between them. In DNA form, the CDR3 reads TGCGCCAGCAGTCACCAGAAGAACTATGGCTACACCTTC. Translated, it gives CASSHQKNYGYTF.

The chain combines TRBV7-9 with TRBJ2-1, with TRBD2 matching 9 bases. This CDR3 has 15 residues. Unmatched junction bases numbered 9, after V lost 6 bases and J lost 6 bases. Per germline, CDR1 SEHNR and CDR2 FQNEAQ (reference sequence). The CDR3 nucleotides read TGTGCCAGCAGGGTCGTAGCGGGAGAGGGCAATGAGCAGTTCTTC. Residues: CASRVVAGEGNEQFF. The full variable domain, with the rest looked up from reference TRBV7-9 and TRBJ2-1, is DTGVSQNPRHKITKRGQNVTFRCDPISEHNRLYWYRQTLGQGPEFLTYFQNEAQLEKSRLLSDRFSAERPKGSFSTLEIQRTEQGDSAMYLCASRVVAGEGNEQFFGPGTRLTVL.

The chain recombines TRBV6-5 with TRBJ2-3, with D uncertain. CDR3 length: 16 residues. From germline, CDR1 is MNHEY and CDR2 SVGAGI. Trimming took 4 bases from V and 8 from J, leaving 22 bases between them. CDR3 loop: CASSSDPGLRPSTQYF. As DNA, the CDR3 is TGTGCCAGCAGTTCGGACCCGGGCCTCCGACCAAGTACGCAGTATTTT.

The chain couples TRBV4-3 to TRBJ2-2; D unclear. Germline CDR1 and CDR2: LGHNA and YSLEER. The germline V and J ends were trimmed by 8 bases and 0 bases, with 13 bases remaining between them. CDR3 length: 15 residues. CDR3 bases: TGCGCCAGCGGGCGGACGGGCGCGAACACCGGGGAGCTGTTTTTT. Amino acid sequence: CASGRTGANTGELFF.

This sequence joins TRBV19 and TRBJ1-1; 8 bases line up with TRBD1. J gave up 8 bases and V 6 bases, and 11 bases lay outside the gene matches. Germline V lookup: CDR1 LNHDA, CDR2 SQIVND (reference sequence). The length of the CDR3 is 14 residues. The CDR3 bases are TGTGCCAGTAGGACAGGGGATGGGGACCCCGAAGCTTTCTTT. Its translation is CASRTGDGDPEAFF.

Here the CDR3 reads CASSQALGGGPDNEQFF. For the CDR3, the DNA is TGCGCCAGCAGCCAAGCGCTGGGGGGCGGGCCGGACAATGAGCAGTTCTTC. J is TRBJ2-1 and V is TRBV4-1; D possibly uses TRBD1 or TRBD2 (6 bases each). Trimming shortened V by 1 base and J by 5 bases, and 18 bases separated the two germline ends. Germline-derived CDR1 and CDR2 are MGHRA and YSYEKL. The CDR3 spans 17 residues.

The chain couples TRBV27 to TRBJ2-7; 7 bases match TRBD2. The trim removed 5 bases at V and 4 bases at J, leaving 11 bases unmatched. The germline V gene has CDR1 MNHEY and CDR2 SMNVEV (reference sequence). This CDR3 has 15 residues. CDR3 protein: CASSPRPQRDYEQYF. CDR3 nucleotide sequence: TGTGCCAGCAGTCCTAGGCCCCAGCGGGATTACGAGCAGTACTTC.